The 21 T cell receptor beta chains below come from one sample, sequenced in a study of beta chain features in type 1 diabetes. Notes on the study in general: When Type 1 diabetes patients were examined, their TCRB CDR3s proved moderately but significantly shorter in all four CD4+ subsets.

Isolated RNA was reverse transcribed in full, so expressed TCRB transcripts were sequenced. Repertoires were generated with immunoSEQ multiplex PCR, while TCRdb's copy carries only in-frame clones and drops some. The sample comprises 600,000 to 700,000 clones, roughly 12% of which are singletons, and 0.095% to 0.15% rests with the top ten. What these receptors recognize is not known. Sequencing was done on a sample of naive CD4+ T cells from blood. These receptors were obtained from a man younger than 40 with type 1 diabetes.

The genes are TRBV7-9 and TRBJ2-5; TRBD2 is a possible D gene (5 bases). Germline V lookup: CDR1 SEHNR, CDR2 FQNEAQ (reference sequence). V lost 5 bases and J 5 bases, leaving 12 bases between the germline ends. This CDR3 spans 13 amino acids. The CDR3 protein is CASSQDSWETQYF. The CDR3 DNA is TGTGCCAGCAGCCAGGACTCTTGGGAGACCCAGTACTTC.

The rearrangement uses TRBV10-3 and TRBJ1-6; TRBD1 aligns across 8 bases. CDR1 is ENHRY and CDR2 is SYGVKD in the germline V gene. CDR3 size: 15 residues. J gave up 3 bases and V 8 bases, and 6 bases lay outside the gene matches. The CDR3 is CAIAGQADYNSPLHF. The CDR3, as DNA: TGTGCCATCGCGGGACAGGCAGACTATAATTCACCCCTCCACTTT.

The rearrangement uses TRBV18 and TRBJ1-3; D is ambiguous. CDR3 length: 13 residues. The V gene lost 1 base and the J gene lost 8 bases, with 9 bases spanning the gap. The germline V gene encodes CDR1 KGHSH and CDR2 LQKENI. The CDR3 nucleotides read TGTGCCAGCTCACCACAAGGCCCAGACACCATATATTTT. It yields the protein CASSPQGPDTIYF.

The J gene is TRBJ2-2, the V gene TRBV9, with TRBD1 matching 10 bases. The V gene's germline CDR1 is SGDLS and CDR2 YYNGEE. This CDR3 is built from 16 residues. V lost 4 bases, J lost 1 base, and 4 bases stayed unmatched. The CDR3 here is CASSPWDRGNTGELFF. CDR3 bases: TGTGCCAGCAGCCCATGGGACAGGGGGAACACCGGGGAGCTGTTTTTT.

The chain links TRBV7-9 to TRBJ1-1; 12 bases map to TRBD1. V shed 5 bases, J shed 3 bases, and the junction held 4 bases outside the gene matches. CDR3 length: 15 amino acids. Germline assignment: CDR1 SEHNR and CDR2 FQNEAQ (reference sequence). CDR3 nucleotide sequence: TGTGCCAGCAGCCCCGGGACAGGGGGCTACACTGAAGCTTTCTTT. The encoded protein is CASSPGTGGYTEAFF.

This chain links TRBV29-1 with TRBJ2-3; D gene unclear. V was clipped by 7 bases and J by 2 bases, with 19 bases between them. This CDR3 is built from 15 residues. In germline, CDR1 is SQVTM, CDR2 ANQGSEA. This CDR3 is CSAKTGSPLTDTQYF. CDR3 nucleotides: TGCAGCGCCAAAACGGGCAGCCCTCTCACAGATACGCAGTATTTT.

This clone appeared a few times. This chain joins TRBV19 and TRBJ1-3, with D unclear. Germline V gives CDR1 LNHDA, CDR2 SQIVND (reference sequence). Trimming pared 1 base from V and 0 bases from J, leaving 4 bases between. The length of the CDR3 is 14 residues. CDR3 bases: TGTGCCAGTAGTATAGTGTCCTCTGGAAACACCATATATTTT. This gives the protein CASSIVSSGNTIYF.

The J gene is TRBJ1-1, the V gene TRBV11-1; D is unresolved. The CDR3 is made up of 15 amino acids. Per germline, CDR1 SGHAT and CDR2 FQDESV (reference sequence). V lost 5 bases to trimming and J lost 2 bases, with 15 bases between them. The CDR3 sequence: CASSLSEDSNTEAFF. For the CDR3, the DNA is TGTGCCAGCAGCCTCTCGGAAGACTCCAACACTGAAGCTTTCTTT.

V gene TRBV29-1 combines with J gene TRBJ2-7; possible D gene TRBD2, 6 bases. Trimming took off 3 bases at V and 0 bases at J, with 6 bases between the two ends. Per the germline V gene, CDR1 is SQVTM and CDR2 is ANQGSEA. The CDR3 loop spans 12 amino acids. The CDR3 DNA follows: TGCAGCGTTGATAGCGGCTCCTACGAGCAGTACTTC. Protein: CSVDSGSYEQYF.

This clone has just a few counts. This chain links TRBV5-1 with TRBJ2-3; TRBD2 is a possible D gene (6 bases). The CDR3 consists of 15 residues. V gave up 0 bases and J gave up 4 bases, with 12 bases separating them. Germline loops: CDR1 SGHRS, CDR2 YFSETQ. CDR3 protein: CASSLVGGTADTQYF. In DNA form, the CDR3 reads TGCGCCAGCAGCTTGGTCGGAGGGACGGCAGATACGCAGTATTTT.

The chain has TRBV19 and TRBJ1-5; D is uncertain. The CDR3 consists of 12 residues. From germline, CDR1 is LNHDA and CDR2 SQIVND (reference sequence). V was cut by 11 bases and J by 11 bases, with 19 bases left in between. CDR3 in amino acids: CASSTVDKSQHF. The DNA for the CDR3 is TGTGCCTCCAGTACCGTCGACAAGTCCCAGCATTTT.

This clone appeared a few times. The V call is TRBV15, the J call TRBJ2-1; 12 nucleotides agree with TRBD1. Trimming removed 5 bases from V and 1 base from J; junction bases left unmatched: 15. This CDR3 region has 20 residues. Germline lookup yields CDR1 LNHNV and CDR2 YYDKDF (reference sequence). The CDR3 region is CATSGKGQGAEKISYNEQFF. CDR3 DNA: TGTGCCACCAGCGGAAAGGGACAGGGGGCAGAAAAAATATCCTACAATGAGCAGTTCTTC.

This clone showed up just a few times. The chain has TRBV6-5 and TRBJ2-7; 7 bases map to TRBD2. This CDR3 contains 14 residues. Germline values: CDR1 MNHEY, CDR2 SVGAGI. The V segment lost 4 bases and the J segment 5 bases; nucleotides outside the gene matches: 8. CDR3 sequence: CASSFQGGRDEQYF. CDR3 DNA sequence: TGTGCCAGCAGTTTTCAGGGAGGGCGTGACGAGCAGTACTTC.

This clone was found a few times. DNA for the CDR3: TGTGCCACCAGCAGAGATGACGGACCCGGAAACACCATATATTTT. Amino acids: CATSRDDGPGNTIYF. The chain is built from TRBV15 and TRBJ1-3; no clear D gene. Germline V gene lookup returns CDR1 LNHNV and CDR2 YYDKDF (reference sequence). The ends were cut back, 0 bases at V and 4 bases at J, with 10 bases in the middle. The CDR3 contains 15 residues.

The V and J genes are TRBV7-2 and TRBJ2-3; 7 nucleotides line up with TRBD2. Germline values: CDR1 SGHTA, CDR2 FQGNSA. V was pared by 1 base and J by 9 bases, with 10 bases of the junction left unmatched. This CDR3 is built from 15 residues. CDR3: CASSLVERGATTQYF. In DNA, the CDR3 is TGTGCCAGCAGCTTAGTTGAGCGGGGCGCGACGACGCAGTATTTT.

This clone was found a few times. The rearrangement joins TRBV25-1 to TRBJ1-4; TRBD1 matches at 9 bases. Germline loops: CDR1 MGHDK, CDR2 SYGVNS. V trimming: 3 bases; J trimming: 4 bases; junction bases outside the gene matches: 6. The CDR3 is 16 residues long. CDR3 in amino acids: CASSEGQGRDNEKLFF. CDR3 nucleotide sequence: TGTGCCAGCAGTGAGGGACAGGGACGGGATAATGAAAAACTGTTTTTT.

This clone was seen at least ten times. The chain has TRBV7-8 and TRBJ2-1; unclear D gene. Germline V gene sequence: CDR1 SGHVS, CDR2 FQNEAQ. With 5 bases removed from V and 7 bases from J, the gap between germline ends came to 9 bases. This CDR3 is 12 amino acids long. Here the CDR3 reads CASSNSGNEQFF. The CDR3 nucleotides read TGTGCCAGCAGCAACAGTGGGAATGAGCAGTTCTTC.

The chain carries TRBV5-1 and TRBJ2-6, with D unclear. The CDR3 is made up of 16 amino acids. Trimming shortened V by 0 bases and J by 0 bases, and 7 bases separated the two germline ends. Germline loops: CDR1 SGHRS, CDR2 YFSETQ. CDR3 DNA sequence: TGCGCCAGCAGCTTGGGTCCAGGCTCTGGGGCCAACGTCCTGACTTTC. It encodes CASSLGPGSGANVLTF. The full variable domain, rest sourced from reference TRBV5-1 and TRBJ2-6, is KAGVTQTPRYLIKTRGQQVTLSCSPISGHRSVSWYQQTPGQGLQFLFEYFSETQRNKGNFPGRFSGRQFSNSRSEMNVSTLELGDSALYLCASSLGPGSGANVLTFGAGSRLTVL.

The CDR3 reads CASSPGQGRQAFF. In nucleotides, the CDR3 is TGTGCCAGCAGCCCGGGACAGGGTAGGCAAGCTTTCTTT. V gene TRBV7-2 combines with J gene TRBJ1-1, with 9 bases identical to TRBD1. The germline CDR1 and CDR2 sequences are SGHTA and FQGNSA. The ends lost 5 bases at V and 9 bases at J; junction bases unmatched: 7. The CDR3 totals 13 residues.

The rearrangement uses TRBV7-8 and TRBJ2-1; possibly TRBD1 for D (7 bases). V dropped 1 base and J dropped 9 bases, with 19 bases sitting between them. This CDR3 is 16 amino acids long. Germline CDR1 SGHVS, CDR2 FQNEAQ. The CDR3 DNA reads TGTGCCAGCAGCTTAGGGTCCGCGGGACAGAGGTCTGAGCAGTTCTTC. Its translation: CASSLGSAGQRSEQFF.

Points on this clone: Other DNA sequences within the sample encode an identical CDR3. The V call is TRBV7-2, the J call TRBJ2-3, with D hard to call. Per germline, CDR1 SGHTA and CDR2 FQGNSA. The CDR3 totals 14 residues. V was cut by 3 bases and J by 5 bases, with 12 bases left in between. DNA of the CDR3: TGTGCCAGCAGCTTGGCGCGAGGAAGAGATACGCAGTATTTT. Its protein is CASSLARGRDTQYF. The full variable domain, in which reference TRBV7-2 and TRBJ2-3 provide the parts outside the CDR3, is GAGVSQSPSNKVTEKGKDVELRCDPISGHTALYWYRQSLGQGLEFLIYFQGNSAPDKSGLPSDRFSAERTGGSVSTLTIQRTQQEDSAVYLCASSLARGRDTQYFGPGTRLTVL.